Sequencing of this T cell receptor beta chain was carried out in a study of blood T cell repertoires in COVID-19. Overall study: Sample material is recorded as cDNA or gDNA derived from T cells, B-cell-depleted T cells, or PBMCs.

Sequencing used immunoSEQ multiplex PCR; TCRdb keeps in-frame clones, though not all of them. The sample lists about 240,000 clones, about 89% seen once, with roughly 4% in the top ten. V was pared by 3 bases and J by 2 bases, with 5 bases of the junction left unmatched. Germline V CDR1 and CDR2: KGHSH, LQKENI. This CDR3 has 16 residues. Enrolled through a virtual design, the participants were between roughly 18 and 100 years of age and came from some 26 US areas. The study assigned cohorts using participant-reported clinical history. Symptom resolution, clearance, or two negative PCRs marked donors in Cohort 3 as recovered.

Sequencing input: PBMCs or T cells enriched from blood (not recorded which). The chain uses TRBV18 and TRBJ2-3, with 10 positions matching TRBD2. This sequence was found in a woman aged 25 to 39 who had recovered from COVID-19. Here the CDR3 DNA reads TGTGCCAGCTCACCTGGACTAGCGGAAGCCACAGATACGCAGTATTTT. It specifies CASSPGLAEATDTQYF.